This record concerns one TCR beta chain sequence. Its antigen is still unknown. Method: immunoSEQ multiplex PCR; TCRdb's copy keeps in-frame clones and lacks some. The table has 55,000 to 80,000 clones, 87% seen once; the top ten hold roughly 1.3%. Systemic immunosuppression or autoimmune disease history was grounds to exclude patients. The CDR3 has 13 residues. Germline assignment: CDR1 ENHRY and CDR2 SYGVKD. The trim removed 8 bases at V and 2 bases at J, leaving 5 bases unmatched. The data were taken from a study of OX40 agonist ivuxolimab in advanced cancers. General study findings and limits: Relative to CD4+, CD8+ T cells held more expanded clones on average.

Here the sequenced sample was CD4+ or CD8+ T cells sorted from blood, taken in a trial of the OX40 agonist ivuxolimab. V and J are TRBV10-3 and TRBJ2-7; 8 bases map to TRBD1. This receptor was identified in an adult with an advanced solid tumor such as melanoma, head and neck, liver or kidney cancer. CDR3 residues: CAIRQGAPYEQYF. As DNA, the CDR3 is TGTGCCATCCGGCAGGGGGCGCCCTACGAGCAGTACTTC.